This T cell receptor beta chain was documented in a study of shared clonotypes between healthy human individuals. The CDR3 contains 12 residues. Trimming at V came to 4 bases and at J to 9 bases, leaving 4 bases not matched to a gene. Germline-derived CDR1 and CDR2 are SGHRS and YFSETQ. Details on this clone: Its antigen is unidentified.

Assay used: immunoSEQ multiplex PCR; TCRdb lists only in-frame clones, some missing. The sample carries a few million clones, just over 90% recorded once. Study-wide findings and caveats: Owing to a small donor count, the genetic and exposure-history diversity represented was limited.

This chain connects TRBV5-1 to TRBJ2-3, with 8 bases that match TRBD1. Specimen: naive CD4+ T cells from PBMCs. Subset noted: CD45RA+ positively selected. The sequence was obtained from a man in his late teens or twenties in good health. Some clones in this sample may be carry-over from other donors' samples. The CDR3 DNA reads TGCGCCAGCAGCCTGGGACAGGAAACGCAGTATTTT. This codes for CASSLGQETQYF.